This T cell receptor beta chain comes out of a study of cytotoxic CD8 clonotypes in ibrutinib-treated CLL. Study information: Samples yielded averages of some 240,000 productive templates and around 99,000 productive rearrangements. Broader study findings: Treatment saw public clonotypes, which were uncommon, either contract or stay stable. Before falling back toward baseline at progression, clonality had risen at the time of ibrutinib response.

Deep sequencing aimed at 1 in 200,000 to 1 in 1 million T cells' resolution. Method: immunoSEQ multiplex PCR; TCRdb's copy keeps in-frame clones and lacks some. This table holds about 130,000 clones, around 84% found once. To note about this clone: Its antigen is unidentified.

Deletions cut 2 bases from V and 3 bases from J, with 8 bases between. The CDR3 consists of 13 residues. Germline V lookup: CDR1 MRHNA, CDR2 SNTAGT. The TCR was taken from a human donor with chronic lymphocytic leukemia. V usage is TRBV6-4 and J usage is TRBJ2-7; D might be TRBD1 (6 bases). The starting material was PBMCs, obtained after 24 months of ibrutinib treatment. CDR3 amino acids: CASSDGTRYEQYF. DNA for the CDR3: TGTGCCAGCAGTGACGGGACACGCTACGAGCAGTACTTC.